This TCR beta chain is drawn from a study of cytomegalovirus exposure and HLA in healthy donors. General study results and limits: Previous analysis showed most TCR beta V segments were productive about 87% or about 30% of the time. TCR beta chains associated with HLA were, in a later analysis, more clonally expanded than equally common others.

In regard to this clone: Its target is not known.

Primers: 60 Vbeta forward and 13 Jbeta reverse. The repertoire was sequenced with immunoSEQ multiplex PCR; TCRdb's copy has only in-frame clones and lacks some. The data contain about 150,000 clones, approximately 80% of them singletons. Germline values: CDR1 LGHNA, CDR2 YNFKEQ. CDR3 length: 15 amino acids. The ends lost 4 bases at V and 0 bases at J; junction bases unmatched: 3. This TCR came from a male donor in good health and CMV-seronegative. Sequencing was done on a sample of PBMCs. The chain has TRBV4-2 and TRBJ2-1; 7 bases align to TRBD1. DNA of the CDR3: TGTGCCAGCAGCCGACAGGGCGGCTCCTACAATGAGCAGTTCTTC. This gives the protein CASSRQGGSYNEQFF.